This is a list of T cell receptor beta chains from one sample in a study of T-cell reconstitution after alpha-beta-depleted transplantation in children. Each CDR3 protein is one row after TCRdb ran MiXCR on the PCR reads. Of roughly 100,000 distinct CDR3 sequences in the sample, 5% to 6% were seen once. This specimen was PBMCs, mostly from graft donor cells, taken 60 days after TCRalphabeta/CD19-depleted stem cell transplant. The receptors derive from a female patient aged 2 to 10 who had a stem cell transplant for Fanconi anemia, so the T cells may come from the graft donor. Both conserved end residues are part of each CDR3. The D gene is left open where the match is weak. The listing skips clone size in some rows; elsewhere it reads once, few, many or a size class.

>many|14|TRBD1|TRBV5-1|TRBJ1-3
CASSYDRVGNTIYF
TGCGCCAGCAGCTACGACAGGGTTGGAAACACCATATATTTT
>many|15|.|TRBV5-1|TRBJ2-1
CASSLGAGTYNEQFF
TGCGCCAGCAGCTTGGGAGCAGGGACGTACAATGAGCAGTTCTTC
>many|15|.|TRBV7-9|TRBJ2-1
CASSLEGIEYNEQFF
TGTGCCAGCAGCTTAGAGGGTATCGAATACAATGAGCAGTTCTTC
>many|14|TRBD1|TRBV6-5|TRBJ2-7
CASSPDRGAYEQYF
TGTGCCAGCAGCCCCGACAGGGGGGCCTACGAGCAGTACTTC
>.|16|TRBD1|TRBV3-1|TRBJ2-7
CASSPLWTGNTYEQYF
TGTGCCAGCAGCCCCCTCTGGACAGGGAATACCTACGAGCAGTACTTC
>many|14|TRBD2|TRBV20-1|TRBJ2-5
CSVGLAGIQETQYF
TGCAGTGTTGGACTAGCGGGAATCCAAGAGACCCAGTACTTC
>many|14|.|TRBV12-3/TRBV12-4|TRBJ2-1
CASSRGHVTNEQFF
TGTGCCAGCAGCCGTGGACACGTAACGAATGAGCAGTTCTTC
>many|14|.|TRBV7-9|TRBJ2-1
CASSFSFSYNEQFF
TGTGCCAGCAGCTTCTCGTTCTCCTACAATGAGCAGTTCTTC
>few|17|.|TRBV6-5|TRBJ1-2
CASSYILDRKFFYGYTF
TGTGCCAGCAGTTACATTCTGGACAGAAAGTTTTTTTATGGCTACACCTTC
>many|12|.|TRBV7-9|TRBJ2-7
CASSFATGEQYF
TGTGCCAGCAGCTTTGCAACAGGAGAGCAGTACTTC
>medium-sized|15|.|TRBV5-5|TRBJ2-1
CASSFPGRSYNEQFF
TGTGCCAGCAGCTTCCCCGGGCGGTCCTACAATGAGCAGTTCTTC
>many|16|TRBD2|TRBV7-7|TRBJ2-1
CASRKRTSLSYNEQFF
TGTGCCAGCAGGAAAAGGACTAGCCTCTCCTACAATGAGCAGTTCTTC
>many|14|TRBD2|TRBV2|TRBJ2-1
CATHLAGGVFEQFF
TGTGCCACTCACCTGGCGGGAGGGGTGTTTGAGCAGTTCTTC
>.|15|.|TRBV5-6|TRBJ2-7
CASSLALGTGSEQYF
TGTGCCAGCAGCTTGGCGCTTGGGACCGGGAGCGAGCAGTACTTC
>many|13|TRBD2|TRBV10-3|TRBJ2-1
CAIGGLPNNEQFF
TGTGCCATCGGGGGACTACCGAACAATGAGCAGTTCTTC
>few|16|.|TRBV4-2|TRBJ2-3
CASSQEPAGSTDTQYF
TGTGCCAGCAGCCAAGAGCCAGCGGGCAGCACAGATACGCAGTATTTT
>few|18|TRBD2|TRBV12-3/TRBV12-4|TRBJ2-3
CASSSLGASGGDTDTQYF
TGTGCCAGCAGTTCCTTAGGGGCTAGCGGGGGGGACACAGATACGCAGTATTTT
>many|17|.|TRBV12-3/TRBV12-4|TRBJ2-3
CASSFDGGSLPTDTQYF
TGTGCCAGCAGTTTTGACGGGGGTTCTCTACCCACAGATACGCAGTATTTT
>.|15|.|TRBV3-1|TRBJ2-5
CASSQGGAQRETQYF
TGTGCCAGCAGCCAGGGGGGGGCGCAGAGAGAGACTCAGTACTTC
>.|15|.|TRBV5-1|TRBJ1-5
CASSLVPNMGQPQHF
TGCGCCAGCAGCTTGGTGCCGAACATGGGTCAGCCCCAGCATTTT
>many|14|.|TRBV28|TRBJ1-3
CASSSTGFGNTIYF
TGTGCCAGCAGTTCTACAGGGTTTGGAAACACCATATATTTT
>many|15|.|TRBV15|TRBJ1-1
CATSRDRVPNTEAFF
TGTGCCACCAGCAGAGACAGGGTCCCGAACACTGAAGCTTTCTTT
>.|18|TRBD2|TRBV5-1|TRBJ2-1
CASSSGLAGGFVLNEQFF
TGCGCCAGCAGCTCTGGACTAGCGGGGGGTTTCGTCCTAAATGAGCAGTTCTTC
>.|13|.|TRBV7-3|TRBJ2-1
CASASGSYNEQFF
TGTGCCAGCGCAAGCGGCTCCTACAATGAGCAGTTCTTC
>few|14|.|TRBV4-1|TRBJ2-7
CASSQAKQSYEQYF
TGCGCCAGCAGCCAAGCCAAACAGTCCTACGAGCAGTACTTC
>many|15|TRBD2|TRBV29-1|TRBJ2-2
CSVEGTSGGAGELFF
TGCAGCGTTGAAGGGACTAGCGGGGGGGCCGGGGAGCTGTTTTTT
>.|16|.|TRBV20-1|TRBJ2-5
CSARGFSGGDRETQYF
TGCAGTGCTAGAGGGTTTAGCGGTGGGGATAGGGAGACCCAGTACTTC
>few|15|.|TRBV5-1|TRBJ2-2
CASSLQQGQAGELFF
TGCGCCAGCAGCTTGCAACAGGGTCAGGCCGGGGAGCTGTTTTTT
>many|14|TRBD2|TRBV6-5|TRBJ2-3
CASSHVREGDTQYF
TGTGCCAGCAGCCATGTACGGGAGGGGGATACGCAGTATTTT
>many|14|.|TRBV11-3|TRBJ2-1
CASSLTGGWNEQFF
TGTGCCAGCAGCCTGACAGGCGGGTGGAATGAGCAGTTCTTC
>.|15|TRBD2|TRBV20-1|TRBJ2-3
CSASLAGGPKDTQYF
TGCAGTGCTAGTTTAGCGGGGGGGCCCAAAGATACGCAGTATTTT
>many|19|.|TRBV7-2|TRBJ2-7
CASSLAGVEGRSWGYEQYF
TGTGCCAGCAGCTTAGCAGGGGTTGAGGGGAGGTCATGGGGCTACGAGCAGTACTTC
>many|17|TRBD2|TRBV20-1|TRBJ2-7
CSAREVYGGSGSYEQYF
TGCAGTGCTAGAGAGGTTTACGGCGGGAGTGGGTCCTACGAGCAGTACTTC
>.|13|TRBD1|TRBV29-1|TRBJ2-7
CSVCRDREHEQYF
TGCAGCGTTTGCCGGGACAGGGAACACGAGCAGTACTTC
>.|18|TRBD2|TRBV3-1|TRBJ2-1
CAICLAGGPGLGYNEQFF
TGTGCCATCTGCTTAGCGGGAGGGCCGGGTTTAGGGTACAATGAGCAGTTCTTC
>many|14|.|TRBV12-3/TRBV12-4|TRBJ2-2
CASSQQTNTGELFF
TGTGCCAGCAGCCAGCAAACGAACACCGGGGAGCTGTTTTTT
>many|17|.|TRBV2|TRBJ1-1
CASRFGGAGGLNTEAFF
TGTGCCAGCAGATTTGGAGGGGCGGGGGGTTTGAACACTGAAGCTTTCTTT
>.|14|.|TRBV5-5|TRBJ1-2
CASSRAQFRNGYTF
TGTGCCAGCAGCAGGGCCCAGTTCAGGAATGGCTACACCTTC
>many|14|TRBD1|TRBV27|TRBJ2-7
CASSLRTGSYEQYF
TGTGCCAGCAGTTTAAGGACAGGTTCCTACGAGCAGTACTTC
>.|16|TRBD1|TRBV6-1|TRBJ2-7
CASRHPGDRGTYEQYF
TGTGCCAGCAGGCACCCGGGGGACAGGGGGACCTACGAGCAGTACTTC
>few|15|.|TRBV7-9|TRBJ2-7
CASSLGGFGSYEQYF
TGTGCCAGCAGCTTAGGGGGGTTCGGCTCCTACGAGCAGTACTTC
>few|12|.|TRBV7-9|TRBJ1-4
CASSLILEKLFF
TGTGCCAGCAGCCTTATACTAGAAAAACTGTTTTTT
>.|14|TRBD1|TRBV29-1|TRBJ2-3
CSVEQGDFTDTQYF
TGCAGCGTGGAACAGGGGGATTTCACAGATACGCAGTATTTT
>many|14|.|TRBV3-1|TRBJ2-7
CASSQDRGFYEQYF
TGTGCCAGCAGCCAAGACAGGGGCTTTTACGAGCAGTACTTC
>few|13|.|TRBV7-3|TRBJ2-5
CASSLWGLETQYF
TGTGCCAGCAGCTTATGGGGTTTGGAGACCCAGTACTTC
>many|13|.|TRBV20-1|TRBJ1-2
CSAQGRGGYGYTF
TGCAGTGCTCAAGGGAGGGGCGGCTATGGCTACACCTTC
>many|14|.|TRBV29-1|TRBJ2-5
CSVETGSIGETQYF
TGCAGCGTTGAAACCGGGTCCATTGGAGAGACCCAGTACTTC
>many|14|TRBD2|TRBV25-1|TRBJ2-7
CASRLAGGTDEQYF
TGTGCCAGCCGACTAGCGGGGGGTACTGACGAGCAGTACTTC
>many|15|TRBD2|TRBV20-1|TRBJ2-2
CSASTSGRGTGELFF
TGCAGTGCTAGTACTAGCGGGAGGGGGACCGGGGAGCTGTTTTTT
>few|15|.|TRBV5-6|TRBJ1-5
CASSLYRKPNQPQHF
TGTGCCAGCAGCTTGTACAGGAAACCTAATCAGCCCCAGCATTTT
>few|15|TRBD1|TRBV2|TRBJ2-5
CASSGGQGSSETQYF
TGTGCCAGCAGTGGAGGACAGGGAAGTAGCGAGACCCAGTACTTC
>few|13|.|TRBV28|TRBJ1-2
CASSAQPPYGYTF
TGTGCCAGCAGTGCACAGCCTCCCTATGGCTACACCTTC
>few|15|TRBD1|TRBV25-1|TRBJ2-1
CASSVTGGSYNEQFF
TGTGCCAGCAGTGTAACAGGGGGCTCCTACAATGAGCAGTTCTTC
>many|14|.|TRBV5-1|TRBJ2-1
CASSLEGSYNEQFF
TGCGCCAGCAGCTTGGAGGGGTCCTACAATGAGCAGTTCTTC